The 32 T cell receptor beta chains presented below share a single source sample, sequenced in a study of T-cell memory formation after mild COVID-19. TCRdb reanalysed the 5' RACE reads using MiXCR and keeps one entry per CDR3 protein. The sample has fewer than 700,000 distinct CDR3 sequences; more than 15% are singletons. The specimen sequenced was PBMCs or a T cell subset sorted from them (not recorded which). These receptor sequences come from an adult woman who had mild COVID-19 (a few samples of this study predate the infection). Cell type and time point are not known.

The V gene is TRBV7-2, the J gene TRBJ2-5; 11 bases fit TRBD2. V trimming: 5 bases; J trimming: 5 bases; junction bases outside the gene matches: 7. Germline V CDR1 and CDR2: SGHTA, FQGNSA. There are 15 residues in the CDR3. CDR3 nucleotide sequence: TGTGCCAGCAGCGTCGGACTAGCGGGTGCCGAGACCCAGTACTTC. Residues: CASSVGLAGAETQYF.

The sample holds a few counts of this clonotype. V usage is TRBV29-1 and J usage is TRBJ1-2, with D perhaps matching TRBD1 (5 bases). CDR1 and CDR2 (germline): SQVTM, ANQGSEA. CDR3 length equals 15 residues. V was cut by 7 bases and J by 7 bases, with 25 bases left in between. The CDR3 DNA reads as TGCAGCGCCCCGGGATGGGGGGTTCTTTGGTGTGGCTACACCTTC. Its translation is CSAPGWGVLWCGYTF. Looking up the rest from reference TRBV29-1 and TRBJ1-2 gives the full variable domain: SAVISQKPSRDICQRGTSLTIQCQVDSQVTMMFWYRQQPGQSLTLIATANQGSEATYESGFVIDKFPISRPNLTFSTLTVSNMSPEDSSIYLCSAPGWGVLWCGYTFGSGTRLTVV.

This chain links TRBV19 with TRBJ2-3; no definite D call. Germline V gene data show CDR1 as LNHDA and CDR2 as SQIVND (reference sequence). Trimming stripped 6 bases from V and 4 bases from J, with 11 bases between. This CDR3 has 13 residues. Here the CDR3 reads CASRVRPADTQYF. DNA of the CDR3: TGTGCCAGTAGGGTGAGACCGGCAGATACGCAGTATTTT.

The chain recombines TRBV12-3 or TRBV12-4 with TRBJ2-7; the match to TRBD1 covers 9 bases. The V gene end was trimmed by 4 bases and the J gene end by 7 bases; junction bases not matched to a gene: 11. The CDR3 has 15 amino acids. The CDR3 DNA reads TGTGCCAGCAGTTCCGGGACAGGGAGGTTTGGGGAGCAGTACTTC. Encoded protein: CASSSGTGRFGEQYF.

The rearrangement joins TRBV11-2 to TRBJ2-2, with 8 positions matching TRBD2. Germline-derived CDR1 and CDR2 are SGHAT and FQNNGV. The CDR3 is 15 amino acids. V was clipped by 3 bases and J by 5 bases; unmatched bases: 5. CDR3 DNA sequence: TGTGCCAGCAGCTTGCGGGGGGCGCATACCGGGGAGCTGTTTTTT. Amino acid sequence: CASSLRGAHTGELFF. Drawing the rest from reference TRBV11-2 and TRBJ2-2, the complete variable domain is EAGVAQSPRYKIIEKRQSVAFWCNPISGHATLYWYQQILGQGPKLLIQFQNNGVVDDSQLPKDRFSAERLKGVDSTLKIQPAKLEDSAVYLCASSLRGAHTGELFFGEGSRLTVL.

In its sample, this clonotype was seen a few times. This chain links TRBV7-2 with TRBJ1-3, with D maybe TRBD1 (6 bases). CDR3 size: 16 residues. Trimming removed 5 bases at V and 4 bases at J, with 18 bases between. The V gene's germline CDR1 is SGHTA and CDR2 FQGNSA. CDR3 loop: CASSPQGHMSGNTIYF. The DNA for the CDR3 is TGTGCCAGCAGCCCTCAGGGGCACATGAGCGGAAACACCATATATTTT.

The V and J genes are TRBV7-3 and TRBJ2-2; D may be TRBD1 or TRBD2 (6 bases each). CDR3 size: 16 residues. CDR1 is SGHTA, CDR2 FQGTGA, per germline. Trimming removed 5 bases from V and 4 bases from J, with 17 bases in between. The CDR3 DNA is TGTGCCAGCAGCCTGGGTGGGGGGCGAGGCACCGGGGAGCTGTTTTTT. It yields the protein CASSLGGGRGTGELFF.

The rearrangement joins TRBV4-1 to TRBJ1-6; D not resolved. The CDR3 is 14 amino acids. In germline, CDR1 is MGHRA, CDR2 YSYEKL. V lost 4 bases, J lost 9 bases, and 13 bases lay in between. The CDR3 is CASSLGEGSSPLHF. CDR3 nucleotide sequence: TGCGCCAGCAGCCTTGGGGAGGGAAGTTCACCCCTCCACTTT.

Only a few counts were recorded for this clonotype. The V call is TRBV7-2, the J call TRBJ1-6, with TRBD1 identical over 8 bases. This CDR3 region has 16 residues. The V segment lost 3 bases and the J segment 10 bases; nucleotides outside the gene matches: 11. Germline values: CDR1 SGHTA, CDR2 FQGNSA. The CDR3 coding sequence is TGTGCCAGCAGCTTCGCTTGGACAGGGCAACCCTCACCCCTCCACTTT. Translating it yields CASSFAWTGQPSPLHF.

There are a few counts of this clonotype. The chain employs TRBV7-2 and TRBJ2-2; 7 nucleotides agree with TRBD1. This CDR3 has 13 residues. V was clipped by 5 bases and J by 8 bases; unmatched bases: 5. Germline loops: CDR1 SGHTA, CDR2 FQGNSA. CDR3 in amino acids: CASSQDRPGELFF. The CDR3 DNA sequence: TGTGCCAGCAGCCAGGACAGGCCGGGGGAGCTGTTTTTT.

DNA of the CDR3: TGTGCCAGCAGCTTAGGTGCCCAGAACACTGAAGCTTTCTTT. Translated: CASSLGAQNTEAFF. The chain carries TRBV7-9 and TRBJ1-1; D is uncertain. CDR1 SEHNR and CDR2 FQNEAQ come from the germline V gene (reference sequence). CDR3 length: 14 amino acids. V was pared by 1 base and J by 1 base, with 7 bases between.

This clonotype appeared a few times. The chain employs TRBV12-3 or TRBV12-4 and TRBJ2-2; 7 nucleotides agree with TRBD1. After removal of 6 bases from V and 0 bases from J, the junction contained 4 bases not matched to a gene. This CDR3 has 15 residues. In DNA form, the CDR3 reads TGTGCCAGCAGCTGGACAGGTTCGAACACCGGGGAGCTGTTTTTT. This encodes CASSWTGSNTGELFF.

This chain joins TRBV12-3 or TRBV12-4 and TRBJ1-1; tentative D call: TRBD1 (5 bases). V lost 7 bases, J lost 1 base, and 16 bases lay in between. The CDR3 consists of 15 residues. The CDR3 nucleotides read TGTGCCAGCATCCGGGACGCCGTAACGAACACTGAAGCTTTCTTT. Protein: CASIRDAVTNTEAFF.

A few counts support this clonotype. In DNA form, the CDR3 reads TGTGCCAGCAGGTTAGGGACACGGAACTATGGCTACACCTTC. Translated: CASRLGTRNYGYTF. The J gene is TRBJ1-2, the V gene TRBV7-3; a possible D gene is TRBD1 (6 bases). CDR1 and CDR2 (germline): SGHTA, FQGTGA. V dropped 6 bases and J dropped 2 bases, with 13 bases sitting between them. The length of the CDR3 is 14 residues.

J is TRBJ2-3 and V is TRBV20-1; D is unclear. CDR1 DFQATT and CDR2 SNEGSKA come from the germline V gene (reference sequence). The CDR3 has 13 amino acids. The V end lost 4 bases, the J end lost 1 base, and 9 bases lay between the germline ends. The CDR3 region has the DNA TGCAGTGCTAATTGGCAGGGCACAGATACGCAGTATTTT. As protein: CSANWQGTDTQYF.

This clonotype was recorded at least ten times. This chain links TRBV12-3 or TRBV12-4 with TRBJ1-1; maybe TRBD1 (5 bases). V was shortened by 5 bases and J by 4 bases, with 14 bases between the two germline ends. The CDR3 covers 14 residues. DNA of the CDR3: TGTGCCAGCAGTCCTTGGGGGTCCGTCACTGAAGCTTTCTTT. Encoded protein: CASSPWGSVTEAFF.

The V and J genes are TRBV27 and TRBJ2-1; D tentatively fits TRBD1 or TRBD2 (6 bases each). V was cut by 3 bases and J by 5 bases, with 14 bases left in between. The CDR3 is made up of 15 amino acids. Per germline, CDR1 MNHEY and CDR2 SMNVEV (reference sequence). CDR3 amino acids: CASSFWGAGDNEQFF. CDR3 coding DNA: TGTGCCAGCAGTTTCTGGGGGGCAGGAGACAATGAGCAGTTCTTC.

The chain carries TRBV24-1 and TRBJ2-5; D might be TRBD2 (6 bases). The germline gives CDR1 KGHDR, CDR2 SFDVKD. The V and J ends lost 0 bases and 1 base respectively, with 11 bases between them. The length of the CDR3 is 16 residues. In nucleotides, the CDR3 is TGTGCCACCAGTGATTTGTTATCGGGACTCCAAGAGACCCAGTACTTC. Amino acid sequence: CATSDLLSGLQETQYF.

Here the CDR3 DNA reads TGCGCCAGCAGCTTGAGTCCTAGAGTGCCTAACTATGGCTACACCTTC. This gives the protein CASSLSPRVPNYGYTF. V and J are TRBV5-1 and TRBJ1-2; D not certain. Germline CDR1 SGHRS, CDR2 YFSETQ. Trimming removed 1 base from V and 0 bases from J, with 13 bases in between. This CDR3 comprises 16 residues.

The rearrangement joins TRBV5-1 to TRBJ2-3; the match to TRBD2 covers 13 bases. Per the germline V gene, CDR1 is SGHRS and CDR2 is YFSETQ. The CDR3 length is 16 residues. The V and J ends lost 4 bases and 4 bases, in that order; junction bases with no gene match: 6. In DNA, the CDR3 is TGCGCCAGCAGCGGCAGCACTAGCGGGGGGGCAGATACGCAGTATTTT. Translated: CASSGSTSGGADTQYF.

This clonotype was seen a handful of times. The chain uses TRBV9 and TRBJ2-1; D may be TRBD2 (5 bases). The CDR3 is made up of 12 amino acids. Looked up from germline, CDR1 is SGDLS and CDR2 is YYNGEE. V was shortened by 4 bases and J by 8 bases, with 10 bases between the two germline ends. CDR3 amino acids: CASSSTRDEQFF. The CDR3 bases are TGTGCCAGCAGCTCCACTAGAGATGAGCAGTTCTTC.

This clonotype was seen many times. This rearrangement joins TRBV4-1 to TRBJ2-4; TRBD2 aligns across 7 bases. This CDR3 contains 17 residues. Germline V gene sequence: CDR1 MGHRA, CDR2 YSYEKL. Losses at the gene ends were 1 base for V and 1 base for J; bases not matched to a gene: 7. CDR3 sequence reads: CASSQGLLRGAKNIQYF. The CDR3 DNA reads TGCGCCAGCAGCCAAGGACTTTTGCGGGGGGCCAAAAACATTCAGTACTTC.

The chain links TRBV21-1 to TRBJ1-2. TRBV21-1 is noted as a pseudogene. The CDR3 extends over 14 amino acids. CDR3 protein: CASSKNGAANGYTF. As DNA, the CDR3 is TGTGCCAGCAGCAAAAATGGTGCGGCAAATGGCTACACCTTC.

This clonotype was observed a few times. V and J are TRBV9 and TRBJ2-3, with TRBD2 matching 10 bases. The V gene end was trimmed by 4 bases and the J gene end by 6 bases; junction bases not matched to a gene: 11. The CDR3 length is 16 residues. Germline values: CDR1 SGDLS, CDR2 YYNGEE. CDR3 in DNA: TGTGCCAGCAGCTTTCGGGAGCGGGGGGGCCTGGATACGCAGTATTTT. It specifies CASSFRERGGLDTQYF.

This clonotype appeared a few times. The V call is TRBV20-1, the J call TRBJ2-7; TRBD2 matches 14 bases. CDR3 length: 13 amino acids. V dropped 5 bases and J dropped 7; count of bases not matched to a gene: 4. Germline V gives CDR1 DFQATT, CDR2 SNEGSKA (reference sequence). The CDR3 nucleotides read TGCAGTGCTTGGACTAGCGGGAGGAGTGAGCAGTACTTC. Translated, it gives CSAWTSGRSEQYF.

Only one count was recorded for this clonotype. The rearrangement joins TRBV5-4 to TRBJ2-7; D is ambiguous. V was shortened by 0 bases and J by 3 bases, with 13 bases between the two germline ends. Germline V gene sequence: CDR1 SGHNT, CDR2 YYREEE (reference sequence). This CDR3 is 15 amino acids long. The CDR3 DNA reads TGTGCCAGCAGCTTGGGAACTTCCCTAAACTACGAGCAGTACTTC. This translates into CASSLGTSLNYEQYF.

The chain has TRBV27 and TRBJ1-4; possible D gene TRBD1, 5 bases. Trimming removed 4 bases at V and 4 bases at J, with 25 bases between. The CDR3 has 19 residues. From germline, CDR1 is MNHEY and CDR2 SMNVEV (reference sequence). The CDR3 spells CASSSIFPVGTKLNEKLFF. In nucleotides, the CDR3 is TGTGCCAGCAGTTCAATTTTCCCTGTGGGGACTAAGCTTAATGAAAAACTGTTTTTT.

This clonotype was recorded a few times. The chain is built from TRBV12-3 or TRBV12-4 and TRBJ1-1; D remains unclear. This CDR3 is built from 13 residues. Trimming left V 3 bases short and J 1 base short, with 6 bases between. DNA of the CDR3: TGTGCCAGCAGTTTTTTTGGGAACACTGAAGCTTTCTTT. Protein product: CASSFFGNTEAFF.

V gene TRBV7-9 combines with J gene TRBJ2-5; 10 bases are shared with TRBD2. The CDR3 is 15 residues long. In germline, CDR1 is SEHNR, CDR2 FQNEAQ (reference sequence). V dropped 6 bases and J dropped 4; count of bases not matched to a gene: 8. Here the CDR3 DNA reads TGTGCCAGCAGTATCCTAGCGGGAGTTTTAGAGACCCAGTACTTC. It is translated as CASSILAGVLETQYF.

This clonotype was seen only a few times. V and J are TRBV11-2 and TRBJ2-5; 7 nucleotides match TRBD1. V trimming: 2 bases; J trimming: 1 base; junction bases outside the gene matches: 7. The CDR3 has 16 residues. CDR1 is SGHAT, CDR2 FQNNGV, per germline. The CDR3 nucleotides read TGTGCCAGCAGCTTAAATGCTGGACAGGCCCAAGAGACCCAGTACTTC. Encoded protein: CASSLNAGQAQETQYF.

This clonotype was seen a few times. The genes are TRBV5-1 and TRBJ2-2; tentative D call: TRBD1 (6 bases). Per the germline V gene, CDR1 is SGHRS and CDR2 is YFSETQ. The CDR3 totals 15 residues. Trimming cost V 1 base and J 1 base, with 8 bases left between them. CDR3 DNA sequence: TGCGCCAGCAGCTTGACAGGGATGAACACCGGGGAGCTGTTTTTT. Protein product: CASSLTGMNTGELFF.

This clonotype has just a few counts. The V and J genes are TRBV19 and TRBJ1-1; 9 bases are shared with TRBD1. V gave up 5 bases and J gave up 2 bases; unmatched junction bases: 15. The length of the CDR3 is 18 residues. Germline V CDR1 and CDR2: LNHDA, SQIVND (reference sequence). CDR3: CASSPLGRGQGGNTEAFF. DNA of the CDR3: TGTGCCAGTAGTCCCCTAGGCCGGGGACAGGGCGGAAACACTGAAGCTTTCTTT.